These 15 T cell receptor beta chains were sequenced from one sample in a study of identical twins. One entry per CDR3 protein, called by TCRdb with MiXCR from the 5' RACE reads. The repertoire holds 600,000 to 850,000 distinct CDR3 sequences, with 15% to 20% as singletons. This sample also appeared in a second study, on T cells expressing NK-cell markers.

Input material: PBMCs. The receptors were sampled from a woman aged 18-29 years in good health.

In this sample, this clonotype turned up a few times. CDR3 nucleotides: TGCAGCGTTGAGGGTCTAGCGGGGACGTACCAAGAGACCCAGTACTTC. This translates into CSVEGLAGTYQETQYF. The J gene is TRBJ2-5, the V gene TRBV29-1; 9 bases align to TRBD2. This CDR3 is built from 16 residues. Germline V gives CDR1 SQVTM, CDR2 ANQGSEA. The trim removed 3 bases at V and 0 bases at J, leaving 8 bases unmatched.

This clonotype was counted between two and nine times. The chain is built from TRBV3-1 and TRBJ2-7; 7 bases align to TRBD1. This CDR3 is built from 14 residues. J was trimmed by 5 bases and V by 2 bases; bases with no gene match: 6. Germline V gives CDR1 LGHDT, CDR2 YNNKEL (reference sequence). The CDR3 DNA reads TGTGCCAGCAGCCAAAGACAGGGCGTCAACGAGCAGTACTTC. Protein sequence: CASSQRQGVNEQYF.

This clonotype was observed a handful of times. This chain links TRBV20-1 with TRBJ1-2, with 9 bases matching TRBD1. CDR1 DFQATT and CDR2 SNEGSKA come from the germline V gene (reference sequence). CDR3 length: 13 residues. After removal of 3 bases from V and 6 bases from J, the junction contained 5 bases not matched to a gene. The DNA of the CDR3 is TGCAGTGCTAGTCGGGACAGGGATGATGGCTACACCTTC. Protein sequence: CSASRDRDDGYTF.

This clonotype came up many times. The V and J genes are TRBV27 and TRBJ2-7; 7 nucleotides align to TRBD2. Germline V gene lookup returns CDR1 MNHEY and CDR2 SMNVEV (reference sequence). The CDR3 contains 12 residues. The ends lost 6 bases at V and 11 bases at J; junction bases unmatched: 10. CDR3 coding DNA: TGTGCCAGCAGGGGAGGGCGAGCAACCGAGTACTTC. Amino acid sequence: CASRGGRATEYF.

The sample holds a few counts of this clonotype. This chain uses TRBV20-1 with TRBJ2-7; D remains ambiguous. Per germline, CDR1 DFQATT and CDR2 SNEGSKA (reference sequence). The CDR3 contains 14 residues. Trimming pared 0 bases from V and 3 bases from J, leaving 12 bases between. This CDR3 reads CSARDRGGDYEQYF. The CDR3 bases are TGCAGTGCTAGAGATCGAGGCGGCGACTACGAGCAGTACTTC.

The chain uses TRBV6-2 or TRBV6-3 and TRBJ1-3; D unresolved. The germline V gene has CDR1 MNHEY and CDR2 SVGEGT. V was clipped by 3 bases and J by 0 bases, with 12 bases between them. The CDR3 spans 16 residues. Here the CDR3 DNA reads TGTGCCAGCAGTTATGTCGGGGAGCACTCTGGAAACACCATATATTTT. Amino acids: CASSYVGEHSGNTIYF.

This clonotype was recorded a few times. CDR3 sequence reads: CASSSLISGAFF. CDR3 in DNA: TGTGCCAGCAGTTCGCTAATCTCAGGAGCTTTCTTT. The chain links TRBV6-2 or TRBV6-3 to TRBJ1-1; D is undetermined. The germline gives CDR1 MNHEY, CDR2 SVGEGT. The germline V and J ends were trimmed by 4 bases and 10 bases, with 13 bases remaining between them. The CDR3 is 12 residues long.

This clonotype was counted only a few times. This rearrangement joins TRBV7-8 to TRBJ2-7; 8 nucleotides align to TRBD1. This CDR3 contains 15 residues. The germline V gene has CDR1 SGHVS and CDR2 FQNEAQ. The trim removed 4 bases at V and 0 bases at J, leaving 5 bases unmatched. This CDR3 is CASSWQGATSYEQYF. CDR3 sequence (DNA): TGTGCCAGCAGCTGGCAGGGGGCAACCTCCTACGAGCAGTACTTC.

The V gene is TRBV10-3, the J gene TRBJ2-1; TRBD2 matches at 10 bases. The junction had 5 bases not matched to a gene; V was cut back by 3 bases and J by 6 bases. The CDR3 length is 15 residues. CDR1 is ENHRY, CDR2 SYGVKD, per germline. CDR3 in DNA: TGTGCCATCAGTGAAGCTAGCGGGAGTTTCAATGAGCAGTTCTTC. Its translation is CAISEASGSFNEQFF.

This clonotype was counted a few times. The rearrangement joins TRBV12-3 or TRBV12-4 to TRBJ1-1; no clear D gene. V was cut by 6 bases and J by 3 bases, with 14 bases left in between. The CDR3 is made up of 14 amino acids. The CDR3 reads CASRPGPHHTEAFF. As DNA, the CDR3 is TGTGCCAGCAGGCCCGGTCCCCATCACACTGAAGCTTTCTTT.

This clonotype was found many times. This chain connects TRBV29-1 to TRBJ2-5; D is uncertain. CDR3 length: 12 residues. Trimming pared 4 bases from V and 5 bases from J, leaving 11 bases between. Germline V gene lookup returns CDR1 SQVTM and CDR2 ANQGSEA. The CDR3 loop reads CSVVAFGETQYF. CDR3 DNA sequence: TGCAGCGTTGTGGCATTCGGGGAGACCCAGTACTTC. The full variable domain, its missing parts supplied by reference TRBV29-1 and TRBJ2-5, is SAVISQKPSRDICQRGTSLTIQCQVDSQVTMMFWYRQQPGQSLTLIATANQGSEATYESGFVIDKFPISRPNLTFSTLTVSNMSPEDSSIYLCSVVAFGETQYFGPGTRLLVL.

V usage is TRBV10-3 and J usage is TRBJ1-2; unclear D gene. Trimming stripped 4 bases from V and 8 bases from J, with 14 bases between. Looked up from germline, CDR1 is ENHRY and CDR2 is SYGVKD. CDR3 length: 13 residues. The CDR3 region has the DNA TGTGCCATCAGTGGAAGCGGGGATCGAGGCTACACCTTC. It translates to CAISGSGDRGYTF.

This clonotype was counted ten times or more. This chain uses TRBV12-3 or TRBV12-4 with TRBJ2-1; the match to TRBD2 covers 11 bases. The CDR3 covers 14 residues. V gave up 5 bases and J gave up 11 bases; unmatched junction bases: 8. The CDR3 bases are TGTGCCAGCAGTCCCGGGACTAGCGGACCCAAGCAGTTCTTC. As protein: CASSPGTSGPKQFF.

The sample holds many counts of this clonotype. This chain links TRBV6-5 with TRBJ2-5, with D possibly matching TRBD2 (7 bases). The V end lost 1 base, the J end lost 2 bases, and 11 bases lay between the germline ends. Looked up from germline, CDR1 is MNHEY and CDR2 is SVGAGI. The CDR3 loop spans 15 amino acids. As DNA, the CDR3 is TGTGCCAGCAGTTACTTCGGGGGGCGACAAGAGACCCAGTACTTC. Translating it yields CASSYFGGRQETQYF.

CDR3 in DNA: TGCAGTGCTTCCCGGGACTATAGTCATGAGCAGTTCTTC. It codes for CSASRDYSHEQFF. This rearrangement joins TRBV20-1 to TRBJ2-1, with 7 positions matching TRBD2. V dropped 5 bases and J dropped 8; count of bases not matched to a gene: 9. This CDR3 spans 13 amino acids. CDR1 and CDR2 (germline): DFQATT, SNEGSKA (reference sequence).